The clone carrying this TCR beta chain has more than one count but fewer than ten. The data belong to a study of blood T cells in healthy people across ages. A second about 6 to 12 cycle PCR used barcoded and J-beta primers. Each CDR3 protein is one row after TCRdb ran MiXCR on the 5' RACE reads. The sample yields approximately 780,000 distinct CDR3 sequences, roughly 25% seen once. CDR3 length: 13 amino acids. The same sample was also used in a study of T cells of mothers and their children.

The TCR was taken from a boy between 10 and 17 years old in good health. V gene TRBV21-1 combines with J gene TRBJ2-7. TRBV21-1 is a pseudogene. The sample was blood. This chain's CDR3 is CAVRRVSSYEQYF. As DNA, the CDR3 is TGTGCCGTCAGGCGAGTCAGCTCCTACGAGCAGTACTTC.